The sequence of this T cell receptor (beta chain) was determined in a study of regulatory T cells in long-lasting Graves disease. General study points: Persistent Graves' patients showed reduced TCR diversity versus newly diagnosed patients.

Noted time point: newly diagnosed GD, antithyroid drugs for less than 3 months. There was RNA extracted from PBMCs, and the TCR library was made from it. There are many counts of this clonotype. Its target is not known. Arm-PCR of CDR3 regions and iRepertoire HTBI primers were the basis on which TCR beta libraries were built. From the multiplex PCR reads, TCRdb called clonotypes with MiXCR, one entry per CDR3 protein. Among some 450,000 distinct CDR3 sequences listed, roughly 17% were seen once. This same sample was also part of a study on T cells in Graves' hyperthyroidism and ophthalmopathy. That source adds: It was a median about 6.5 months before onset that the model predicted ophthalmopathy.

The sequence was obtained from a woman aged 25 to 39 with Graves disease. Specimen: peripheral blood mononuclear cells (PBMCs), collected at new diagnosis, from a patient treated with antithyroid drugs.

As DNA, the CDR3 is TGTGCCAGCAGCCGAAATCCGGGGAACAGGGGCTACACCTTC. Its translation is CASSRNPGNRGYTF. The gene calls are TRBV7-3 and TRBJ1-2; maybe TRBD1 (5 bases). Trimming cost V 5 bases and J 8 bases, with 18 bases left between them. Germline V gene sequence: CDR1 SGHTA, CDR2 FQGTGA. CDR3 length equals 14 residues.